The present T cell receptor beta chain was sequenced within a study of T-cell reconstitution after alpha-beta-depleted transplantation in children. The study, taken as a whole, reports: T-cell numbers and diversity one year post-transplant derived largely from freshly generated T cells.

Unique molecular identifiers were incorporated during preparation of the TCRbeta library. Via MiXCR, TCRdb re-called the PCR reads, giving one row per CDR3 protein. The sample carries 700,000 to 950,000 distinct CDR3 sequences, about 15% recorded once. CDR1 LNHNV and CDR2 YYDKDF come from the germline V gene (reference sequence). This CDR3 region has 15 residues. Trimming took off 0 bases at V and 4 bases at J, with 10 bases between the two ends. The table lists this clonotype with many counts. What it binds is not known. The material was PBMCs, mostly from graft donor cells, obtained 360 days after TCRalphabeta/CD19-depleted stem cell transplant. The chain joins TRBV15 to TRBJ2-1; weak D call: TRBD1 (5 bases). This sequence originates from a male patient younger than 18 who had a stem cell transplant for acute lymphoblastic leukemia, so the T cells may come from the graft donor. CDR3 in amino acids: CATSRDFTGYNEQFF. DNA for the CDR3: TGTGCCACCAGCAGAGATTTTACAGGTTACAATGAGCAGTTCTTC. The full variable domain, rest sourced from reference TRBV15 and TRBJ2-1, is DAMVIQNPRYQVTQFGKPVTLSCSQTLNHNVMYWYQQKSSQAPKLLFHYYDKDFNNEADTPDNFQSRRPNTSFCFLDIRSPGLGDTAMYLCATSRDFTGYNEQFFGPGTRLTVL.